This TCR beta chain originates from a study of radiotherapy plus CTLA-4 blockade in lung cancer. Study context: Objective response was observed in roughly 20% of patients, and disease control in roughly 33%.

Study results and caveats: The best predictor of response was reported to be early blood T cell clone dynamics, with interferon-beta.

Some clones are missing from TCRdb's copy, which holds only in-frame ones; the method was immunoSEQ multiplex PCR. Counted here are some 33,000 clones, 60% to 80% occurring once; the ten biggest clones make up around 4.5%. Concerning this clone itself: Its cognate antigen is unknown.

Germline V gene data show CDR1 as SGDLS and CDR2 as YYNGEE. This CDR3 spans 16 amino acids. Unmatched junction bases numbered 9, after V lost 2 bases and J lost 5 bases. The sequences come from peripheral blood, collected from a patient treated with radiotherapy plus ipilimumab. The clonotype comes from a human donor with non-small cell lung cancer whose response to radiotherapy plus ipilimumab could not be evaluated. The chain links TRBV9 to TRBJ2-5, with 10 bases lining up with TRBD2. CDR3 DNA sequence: TGTGCCAGCAGCGTTAGCGGGGGGCGGGGGCTGGAGACCCAGTACTTC. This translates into CASSVSGGRGLETQYF.